This T cell receptor beta chain was obtained from a study of control samples from healthy donors and cancer patients. Measured with immunoSEQ multiplex PCR; TCRdb has only the in-frame clones, and not every one. The data contain roughly 220,000 clones, around 94% of them singletons. CDR1 and CDR2 (germline): SGHDT, YYEEEE. The length of the CDR3 is 15 residues. The V and J ends lost 4 bases and 0 bases respectively, with 11 bases between them. The chain combines TRBV5-6 with TRBJ1-5, with D tentatively TRBD1 (6 bases). The sequencing sample was made of blood. The receptor was derived from a middle-aged man in good health. The CDR3 coding sequence is TGTGCCAGCAGCGACGACAGGAGTAGCAATCAGCCCCAGCATTTT. Translating it yields CASSDDRSSNQPQHF.